The sequence of this T cell receptor (beta chain) was determined in a study of CXCR3-negative and CXCR3-positive naive CD8 T cells. For the study at large: TRB reads totalled about 135 million, about 1.5 +/- 0.3 million per library. Whole-study findings and limits: Naive subsets expressed similar surface CD5; TRB CDR3 features served to infer TCR strength. Researchers report CXCR3 expression partially decreased after cryopreservation, with fresh PBMCs used in most assays. Diversity in memory CD8+ cells fell much lower than the comparably high levels seen in both naive subsets.

Germline-derived CDR1 and CDR2 are SEHNR and FQNEAQ (reference sequence). This CDR3 has 16 amino acids. It was by 5' RACE with UMI labels that the TRB cDNA libraries were prepared. One entry per CDR3 protein, without DNA, is what TCRdb gives after re-calling the 5' RACE reads. This repertoire comprises 35,000 to 50,000 distinct CDR3 sequences; its ten largest clones make up approximately 12%. Comment on this clonotype: Its antigen is still unknown.

The gene calls are TRBV7-9 and TRBJ1-5. This sequence originates from a human donor in good health. Some clones in this sample may be carry-over from other donors' samples. The sequencing input was memory CD8+ T cells from blood. The CDR3 here is CASSPLERESNQPQHF.